Described below is a single TCR beta chain sequence and its context. The data belong to a study of blood T cell repertoires in COVID-19. Measured with immunoSEQ multiplex PCR; TCRdb has only the in-frame clones, and not every one. This table holds some 140,000 clones, around 78% found once. Per the germline V gene, CDR1 is GTSNPN and CDR2 is SVGIG (reference sequence). The CDR3 runs to 12 residues. Trimming took off 1 base at V and 4 bases at J, with 8 bases between the two ends. The J gene is TRBJ2-7, the V gene TRBV30, with D unclear. The receptor was isolated from a human donor in a cohort sampled during active COVID-19. The material sequenced was peripheral blood. CDR3 coding DNA: TGTGCCTGGAGTGCCCAGGCTTACGAGCAGTACTTC. It is translated as CAWSAQAYEQYF.